This T cell receptor (beta chain) came from a study of blood T cell repertoires in COVID-19. Study background: PBMCs, B-cell-depleted T cells, or T cells were the source of the cDNA or gDNA that made up the material.

In its sample, this clone was seen once. Study processing details: Estimation of nucleated cell counts relied on the amplification of reference gene primers. Libraries were prepared by immunoSEQ multiplex PCR; TCRdb keeps only in-frame clonotypes and omits some of them. The D gene and trimming were derived from the DNA, and the V and J assignments and clone size from that table. In the table there are 30,000 to 35,000 clones, 83% of which are singletons. The CDR3 consists of 16 residues. With 4 bases clipped from V and 10 bases from J, the junction kept 8 bases outside the gene matches. Looked up from germline, CDR1 is MGHRA and CDR2 is YSYEKL.

The sequence derives from a man between 50 and 59 years old with acute or convalescent COVID-19. The rearrangement uses TRBV4-1 and TRBJ2-3; 16 nucleotides agree with TRBD2. The sample consisted of peripheral blood. The CDR3, as DNA: TGCGCCAGCAGCCCCTGGGGACTAGCGGGAGGGTGGGCGCAGTATTTT. This sequence encodes CASSPWGLAGGWAQYF.